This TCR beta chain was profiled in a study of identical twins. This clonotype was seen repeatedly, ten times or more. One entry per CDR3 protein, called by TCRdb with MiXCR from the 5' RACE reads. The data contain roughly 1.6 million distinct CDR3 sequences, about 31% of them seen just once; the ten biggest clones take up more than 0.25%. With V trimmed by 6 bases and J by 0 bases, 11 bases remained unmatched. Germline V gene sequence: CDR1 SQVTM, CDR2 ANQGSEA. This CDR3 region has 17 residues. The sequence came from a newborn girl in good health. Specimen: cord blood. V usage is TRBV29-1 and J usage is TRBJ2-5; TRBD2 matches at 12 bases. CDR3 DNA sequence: TGCAGCGTCGAGACTAGCGGGAGAAGGGAGGACCAAGAGACCCAGTACTTC. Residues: CSVETSGRREDQETQYF.